The T cell receptor beta chain described here comes from a study of blood T cell repertoires in COVID-19. J gave up 0 bases and V 1 base, and 9 bases lay outside the gene matches. Germline-derived CDR1 and CDR2 are GTSNPN and SVGIG (reference sequence). The CDR3 contains 18 residues. Cohort placement rested on clinical history that participants reported themselves. Donors in Cohort 3 who had recovered were those with two negative PCRs, healthcare professional clearance, or resolution of their symptoms. Authors' methods: Reference gene primers were amplified, and this amplification served to estimate nucleated cell counts. Clones were sequenced by immunoSEQ multiplex PCR, and TCRdb holds only the in-frame ones, with some missing. V, J and clone size derive from that table, while D and trimming were established from the DNA sequence. This sample has nearly 400,000 clones; roughly 89% occur once, and the top ten carry less than 2%.

This clonotype was obtained from a woman under 40 who had recovered from COVID-19. Sequencing was performed on PBMCs or T cells enriched from blood (not recorded which). The J gene is TRBJ1-5, the V gene TRBV30; 10 bases line up with TRBD1. CDR3 DNA sequence: TGTGCCTGGAGTGGACGACAGGGGGCGCGGGCTAGCAATCAGCCCCAGCATTTT. It yields the protein CAWSGRQGARASNQPQHF.